Listed here are 16 T cell receptor beta chains from one sample, sequenced in a study of cytomegalovirus exposure and HLA in healthy donors. The repertoire was sequenced with immunoSEQ multiplex PCR; TCRdb's copy has only in-frame clones and lacks some. The table records some 140,000 clones, just under 85% of them present only once. Sample: PBMCs. Receptors were obtained from a man aged 30 to 45 in good health and CMV-seropositive.

This clone came up a few times. J is TRBJ2-7 and V is TRBV10-1; 8 bases are shared with TRBD2. Per germline, CDR1 WNHNN and CDR2 SYGVQD (reference sequence). The trim removed 3 bases at V and 4 bases at J, leaving 5 bases unmatched. The CDR3 sequence is 14 residues long. The CDR3 protein is CASSEAGEGYEQYF. In DNA form, the CDR3 reads TGCGCCAGCAGTGAAGCGGGAGAGGGGTACGAGCAGTACTTC.

This clone was picked up one time. The V gene is TRBV11-2, the J gene TRBJ2-1; maybe TRBD2 (6 bases). With 4 bases removed from V and 10 bases from J, the gap between germline ends came to 11 bases. From germline, CDR1 is SGHAT and CDR2 FQNNGV. There are 12 residues in the CDR3. The DNA of the CDR3 is TGTGCCAGCAGCTCCCGACTAGGGGAGCAGTTCTTC. Translating it yields CASSSRLGEQFF.

This chain joins TRBV5-6 and TRBJ2-3; 8 nucleotides match TRBD2. J gave up 1 base and V 0 bases, and 4 bases lay outside the gene matches. This CDR3 region has 16 residues. In germline, CDR1 is SGHDT, CDR2 YYEEEE. The CDR3 protein is CASSLEGRGGTDTQYF. The CDR3 bases are TGTGCCAGCAGCTTGGAGGGGCGGGGGGGCACAGATACGCAGTATTTT. Complete variable domain (other parts from reference TRBV5-6 and TRBJ2-3): DAGVTQSPTHLIKTRGQQVTLRCSPKSGHDTVSWYQQALGQGPQFIFQYYEEEERQRGNFPDRFSGHQFPNYSSELNVNALLLGDSALYLCASSLEGRGGTDTQYFGPGTRLTVL.

This chain links TRBV6-5 with TRBJ1-2, with TRBD1 matching over 9 bases. With V trimmed by 11 bases and J by 4 bases, 11 bases remained unmatched. The CDR3 is 14 amino acids. Germline lookup yields CDR1 MNHEY and CDR2 SVGAGI. CDR3 nucleotide sequence: TGTGCCGCACACAGGGGGCAGTTAGGCTATGGCTACACCTTC. It yields the protein CAAHRGQLGYGYTF.

This clone was seen a handful of times. The rearrangement uses TRBV7-6 and TRBJ2-2; 9 bases match TRBD2. The CDR3 is 14 residues long. Germline V gene data show CDR1 as SGHVS and CDR2 as FNYEAQ. J gave up 6 bases and V 6 bases, and 5 bases lay outside the gene matches. For the CDR3, the DNA is TGTGCCAGCAGTCGGGGACTAGCACCCGGGGAGCTGTTTTTT. Protein sequence: CASSRGLAPGELFF.

This sequence joins TRBV18 and TRBJ2-3; weak D call: TRBD1 (5 bases). This CDR3 is built from 16 residues. The ends were cut back, 0 bases at V and 0 bases at J, with 10 bases in the middle. Germline loops: CDR1 KGHSH, CDR2 LQKENI. For the CDR3, the DNA is TGTGCCAGCTCACCACCGTGGACACCGAGCACAGATACGCAGTATTTT. This codes for CASSPPWTPSTDTQYF.

Notes on this clone: This could be a read error, since a much larger clone is one nucleotide away. The chain carries TRBV7-2 and TRBJ2-1; TRBD1 is a possible D gene (6 bases). Germline CDR1 and CDR2: SGHTA and FQGNSA. Trimming took off 3 bases at V and 4 bases at J, with 7 bases between the two ends. The CDR3 is 13 residues long. CDR3 protein: CASSFGQYNEQFF. The CDR3 DNA sequence: TGTGCCAGCAGCTTCGGACAGTACAATGAGCAGTTCTTC.

This rearrangement joins TRBV6-5 to TRBJ2-2; possibly TRBD1 for D (5 bases). Germline V gene sequence: CDR1 MNHEY, CDR2 SVGAGI. V shed 2 bases and J shed 1 base, with 8 bases lying between them. This CDR3 comprises 15 residues. The CDR3, as DNA: TGTGCCAGCAGTTACGGGCAGGGGAACACCGGGGAGCTGTTTTTT. This gives the protein CASSYGQGNTGELFF.

This clone was seen more than once but under ten times. The chain employs TRBV19 and TRBJ1-5; D may be TRBD1 (6 bases). CDR1 and CDR2 (germline): LNHDA, SQIVND (reference sequence). The CDR3 covers 13 residues. V shed 7 bases and J shed 2 bases, with 9 bases lying between them. In DNA, the CDR3 is TGTGCCAGTAAAGCAGGGGGCAATCAGCCCCAGCATTTT. Protein product: CASKAGGNQPQHF.

Comments on this clone: This sample also contains other DNA sequences that code for the same CDR3. The chain links TRBV9 to TRBJ1-2, with TRBD1 identical over 9 bases. Germline V gene data show CDR1 as SGDLS and CDR2 as YYNGEE. Unmatched junction bases numbered 2, after V lost 2 bases and J lost 3 bases. The CDR3 covers 14 residues. CDR3 nucleotides: TGTGCCAGCAGCGTCGACAGGGGGGACTATGGCTACACCTTC. Protein: CASSVDRGDYGYTF.

The V call is TRBV5-1, the J call TRBJ1-1; D is ambiguous. Between the trimmed V and J ends, which lost 4 bases and 7 bases, there was a span of 8 bases. The length of the CDR3 is 11 residues. CDR1 is SGHRS and CDR2 is YFSETQ in the germline V gene. This CDR3 is CASSEGNEAFF. The CDR3 DNA reads as TGCGCCAGCAGCGAGGGTAATGAAGCTTTCTTT.

This rearrangement joins TRBV4-1 to TRBJ2-1; D possibly corresponds to TRBD1 (6 bases). This CDR3 has 15 amino acids. Germline CDR1 and CDR2: MGHRA and YSYEKL. The V end lost 0 bases, the J end lost 9 bases, and 15 bases lay between the germline ends. CDR3 bases: TGCGCCAGCAGCCAAGAGCCTCAGTCAGGGGCTGAGCAGTTCTTC. Protein product: CASSQEPQSGAEQFF.

This clone was counted at least ten times. The chain combines TRBV4-1 with TRBJ1-2; D remains unclear. The CDR3 has 14 residues. Germline V gene sequence: CDR1 MGHRA, CDR2 YSYEKL. The ends were cut back, 4 bases at V and 2 bases at J, with 11 bases in the middle. In DNA form, the CDR3 reads TGCGCCAGCAGCCCTCCCCCAGGCAACTATGGCTACACCTTC. Residues: CASSPPPGNYGYTF.

The rearrangement uses TRBV5-1 and TRBJ1-5; 7 nucleotides line up with TRBD1. V was pared by 4 bases and J by 3 bases, with 4 bases of the junction left unmatched. The CDR3 runs to 14 residues. The germline CDR1 and CDR2 sequences are SGHRS and YFSETQ. The CDR3 bases are TGCGCCAGCAGCACAGGGACAGACAATCAGCCCCAGCATTTT. As protein: CASSTGTDNQPQHF.

The rearrangement links TRBV9 to TRBJ1-1; TRBD1 agrees at 9 bases. The germline CDR1 and CDR2 sequences are SGDLS and YYNGEE. The CDR3 has 15 residues. Trimming removed 0 bases from V and 2 bases from J; junction bases left unmatched: 2. This chain's CDR3 is CASSVGTGGNTEAFF. The CDR3 nucleotides read TGTGCCAGCAGCGTAGGAACAGGGGGCAACACTGAAGCTTTCTTT.

The chain has TRBV27 and TRBJ1-1; 8 bases map to TRBD1. Trimming at V came to 6 bases and at J to 5 bases, leaving 8 bases not matched to a gene. This CDR3 is built from 14 residues. Germline V gene lookup returns CDR1 MNHEY and CDR2 SMNVEV (reference sequence). CDR3 bases: TGTGCCAGCAGAACGGACAGGGAACAGACTGAAGCTTTCTTT. Translating gives CASRTDREQTEAFF.